This is a list of T cell receptor beta chains from one sample in a study of CD4 T cells in relation to SARS-CoV-2 and coronaviruses. Data came from immunoSEQ multiplex PCR; TCRdb stores just in-frame clones and leaves some out. The sample lists about 68,000 clones; approximately 93% were seen once. Sequenced input: naive CD4+ T cells from PBMCs. Every receptor here comes from a human donor in good health. Each CDR3 is given with its conserved first and last residue. The D gene is left open where the match is weak. Clone size is stated in some rows and not others, as once, few, many or a class when expanded.

>TRBJ2-3|NA|TRBV3-1/TRBV3-2|NA
CASSHSKDTQYF
TGTGCCAGCAGCCATAGTAAAGATACGCAGTATTTT
>TRBJ2-5|once|TRBV5-1|NA
CASSWDPDPKETQYF
TGCGCCAGCAGCTGGGACCCGGACCCCAAGGAGACCCAGTACTTC
>TRBJ2-6|NA|TRBV5-1|TRBD1
CASSLFGQGPSGANVLTF
TGCGCCAGCAGCTTGTTTGGACAGGGACCCTCTGGGGCCAACGTCCTGACTTTC
>TRBJ1-4|NA|TRBV29-1|NA
CSVESMDEKLFF
TGCAGCGTTGAAAGTATGGATGAAAAACTGTTTTTT
>TRBJ2-2|NA|TRBV27|NA
CASSLTSYTGELFF
TGTGCCAGCAGTTTAACTAGCTATACCGGGGAGCTGTTTTTT
>TRBJ2-1|NA|TRBV5-1|NA
CASSLEEGAPGRFF
TGCGCCAGCAGCTTGGAAGAGGGAGCGCCTGGAAGGTTCTTC
>TRBJ2-1|NA|TRBV24-1|TRBD2
CATSDPNKRGGVYNEQFF
TGTGCCACCAGTGATCCAAACAAGCGGGGGGGGGTCTACAATGAGCAGTTCTTC
>TRBJ2-4|NA|TRBV6-6|NA
CASSYDGFGKNIQYF
TGTGCCAGCAGTTACGACGGATTTGGCAAAAACATTCAGTACTTC
>TRBJ2-2|NA|TRBV5-1|NA
CASSLSGTPAPGELFF
TGCGCCAGCAGCTTGTCCGGGACTCCGGCCCCCGGGGAGCTGTTTTTT
>TRBJ1-6|few|TRBV5-1|NA
CASSFIAGSDSPLHF
TGCGCCAGCAGCTTTATTGCAGGGTCGGATTCACCCCTCCACTTT
>TRBJ1-2|NA|TRBV9|TRBD1
CASSKGQGDYGYTF
TGTGCCAGCAGCAAAGGACAGGGTGACTATGGCTACACCTTC
>TRBJ2-7|NA|TRBV3-1/TRBV3-2|TRBD1
CASSLQGAEEQYF
TGTGCCAGCAGCCTTCAGGGGGCAGAGGAGCAGTACTTC
>TRBJ2-1|NA|TRBV28|TRBD2
CASSLTSGRSDEQFF
TGTGCCAGCAGTCTTACTAGCGGGAGGTCTGATGAGCAGTTCTTC
>TRBJ1-2|NA|TRBV19|NA
CASRSQPEHYGYTF
TGTGCCAGTAGGTCACAGCCAGAACACTATGGCTACACCTTC
>TRBJ2-7|NA|TRBV18|NA
CASSRIGYEQYF
TGTGCCAGCTCACGAATCGGGTACGAGCAGTACTTC
>TRBJ1-5|NA|TRBV27|NA
CASSLFGGGNQPQHF
TGTGCCAGCAGTTTATTTGGGGGCGGCAATCAGCCCCAGCATTTT
>TRBJ1-2|NA|TRBV9|NA
CASSGLDRPSYGYTF
TGTGCCAGCAGCGGCTTGGACCGACCGTCCTATGGCTACACCTTC
>TRBJ1-1|NA|TRBV28|NA
CASSPTGHQNTEAFF
TGTGCCAGCAGTCCGACCGGACATCAGAACACTGAAGCTTTCTTT
>TRBJ2-1|NA|TRBV3-1/TRBV3-2|NA
CASSSPGTQFF
TGTGCCAGCAGCTCCCCGGGGACGCAGTTCTTC
>TRBJ1-6|NA|TRBV5-1|NA
CASTKEYNSPLHF
TGCGCCAGCACCAAAGAGTATAATTCACCCCTCCACTTT
>TRBJ1-6|NA|TRBV7-3|NA
CASSLQGNSPLHF
TGTGCCAGCAGCTTACAAGGAAATTCACCCCTCCACTTT
>TRBJ2-1|NA|TRBV7-8|TRBD2
CASSPLAGVVYEQFF
TGTGCCAGCAGCCCGCTAGCGGGAGTTGTCTATGAGCAGTTCTTC
>TRBJ2-7|NA|TRBV5-6|TRBD1
CASSLGWGQSYEQYF
TGTGCCAGCAGCTTGGGGTGGGGACAGTCCTACGAGCAGTACTTC
>TRBJ2-7|NA|TRBV25-1|NA
CASSESGGGYPTDF
TGTGCCAGCAGTGAATCAGGGGGGGGATACCCGACGGACTTC
>TRBJ2-1|NA|TRBV2|NA
CASTRDRDYNEQFF
TGTGCCAGCACGCGGGACAGAGACTACAATGAGCAGTTCTTC
>TRBJ1-4|NA|TRBV28|TRBD1
CASSLAPSRQGANRKEKLFF
TGTGCCAGCAGTTTGGCCCCCTCTCGACAGGGGGCGAATCGAAAGGAAAAACTGTTTTTT
>TRBJ2-2|NA|TRBV21-1|NA
CASPCGLGELFF
TGTGCCAGCCCCTGTGGTCTCGGGGAGCTGTTTTTT
>TRBJ1-5|few|TRBV2|NA
CASSESNQPQHF
TGTGCCAGCAGTGAATCCAATCAGCCCCAGCATTTT
>TRBJ2-2|NA|TRBV4-3|TRBD2
CASSQDITSGGGPGELFF
TGCGCCAGCAGCCAAGATATAACTAGCGGGGGGGGCCCCGGGGAGCTGTTTTTT
>TRBJ2-2|NA|TRBV7-2|NA
CASSLKVTGELFF
TGTGCCAGCAGCTTAAAAGTCACCGGGGAGCTGTTTTTT
>TRBJ1-6|NA|TRBV5-4|TRBD1
CASSLNQGGNSPLHF
TGTGCCAGCAGCTTGAACCAGGGGGGAAATTCACCCCTCCACTTT
>TRBJ1-5|NA|TRBV15|NA
CATSRDVGGRNQPQHF
TGTGCCACCAGCAGAGATGTCGGGGGTCGGAATCAGCCCCAGCATTTT
>TRBJ2-1|NA|TRBV5-1|NA
CASSAFMALGNNEQFF
TGCGCCAGCAGCGCGTTCATGGCGCTGGGGAACAATGAGCAGTTCTTC
>TRBJ1-5|NA|TRBV29-1|NA
CSVGGRGQPQHF
TGCAGCGTTGGTGGCAGGGGTCAGCCCCAGCATTTT
>TRBJ1-5|NA|TRBV18|NA
CASSPLLGSNQPQHF
TGTGCCAGCTCACCACTTCTAGGTAGCAATCAGCCCCAGCATTTT
>TRBJ1-2|NA|TRBV7-8|TRBD1
CASSPGTGIYGYTF
TGTGCCAGCAGCCCCGGGACAGGGATCTATGGCTACACCTTC
>TRBJ2-2|NA|TRBV28|NA
CASSLGTSRPGELFF
TGTGCCAGCAGTTTAGGGACCTCAAGACCCGGGGAGCTGTTTTTT
>TRBJ2-1|NA|TRBV2|TRBD1
CASTRQGVLGSSYNEQFF
TGTGCCAGCACTAGACAGGGTGTCCTGGGTAGCTCCTACAATGAGCAGTTCTTC
>TRBJ2-7|NA|TRBV5-1|NA
CASSLPDDLYEQYF
TGCGCCAGCAGCTTGCCGGACGACCTTTACGAGCAGTACTTC
>TRBJ2-5|NA|TRBV5-1|NA
CASSLGGRETQYF
TGCGCCAGCAGCTTGGGTGGAAGGGAGACCCAGTACTTC
>TRBJ2-1|NA|TRBV18|TRBD2
CASSPRLAGVYNEQFF
TGTGCCAGCTCACCTCGACTAGCGGGGGTTTACAATGAGCAGTTCTTC
>TRBJ1-1|NA|TRBV3-1/TRBV3-2|TRBD1
CASSPWDRGGEAFF
TGTGCCAGCAGCCCCTGGGACAGGGGTGGTGAAGCTTTCTTT
>TRBJ2-2|NA|TRBV7-3|TRBD1
CASSPHDRASTGELFF
TGTGCCAGCAGCCCCCACGACAGGGCGTCCACCGGGGAGCTGTTTTTT
>TRBJ1-1|NA|TRBV5-6|TRBD1
CASSPDKTGTEAFF
TGTGCCAGCAGCCCTGACAAGACAGGGACTGAAGCTTTCTTT
>TRBJ2-3|NA|TRBV30|TRBD2
CAWSRSRRGGTDTQYF
TGTGCCTGGAGTAGGTCCCGAAGGGGAGGGACAGATACGCAGTATTTT
>TRBJ1-4|NA|TRBV7-9|NA
CASSLGGNREKLFF
TGTGCCAGCAGCTTAGGGGGGAATAGAGAAAAACTGTTTTTT
>TRBJ1-1|NA|TRBV14|NA
CASRRASNTEAFF
TGTGCCAGCAGACGGGCCTCGAACACTGAAGCTTTCTTT
>TRBJ2-2|NA|TRBV19|NA
CASSPRVANTGELFF
TGTGCCAGTAGTCCGAGGGTGGCGAACACCGGGGAGCTGTTTTTT
>TRBJ2-3|NA|TRBV30|TRBD1
CAWSPDRGSDTQYF
TGTGCCTGGAGTCCAGACAGGGGGTCAGATACGCAGTATTTT
>TRBJ2-7|few|TRBV11-1|NA
CASSLVLRGGYEQYF
TGTGCCAGCAGCTTAGTCCTCCGAGGGGGGTACGAGCAGTACTTC
>TRBJ1-2|NA|TRBV29-1|NA
CSVEEDGIGYTF
TGCAGCGTTGAAGAGGACGGAATTGGCTACACCTTC
>TRBJ2-1|NA|TRBV18|NA
CASSPLQNNEQFF
TGTGCCAGCTCACCACTACAGAACAATGAGCAGTTCTTC
>TRBJ2-1|NA|TRBV20-1|NA
CSARGGDEQFF
TGCAGTGCTAGAGGGGGGGATGAGCAGTTCTTC
>TRBJ1-1|few|TRBV5-4|NA
CASSLGQVNTEAFF
TGTGCCAGCAGCTTGGGACAGGTGAACACTGAAGCTTTCTTT
>TRBJ1-1|NA|TRBV7-2|NA
CASSSGWGGTEAFF
TGTGCCAGCAGCTCGGGCTGGGGGGGCACTGAAGCTTTCTTT
>TRBJ2-7|NA|TRBV4-1|NA
CASSQGYSGGITYEQYF
TGCGCCAGCAGCCAAGGATATAGCGGTGGGATTACCTACGAGCAGTACTTC
>TRBJ2-7|NA|TRBV27|NA
CASSLSSAGAYSSYEQYF
TGTGCCAGCAGTTTATCAAGCGCGGGGGCGTACTCCTCCTACGAGCAGTACTTC
>TRBJ2-5|NA|TRBV18|TRBD1
CASSPTGQGLETQYF
TGTGCCAGCTCTCCTACAGGACAGGGGTTGGAGACCCAGTACTTC